What follows are 10 T cell receptor beta chains derived from one specimen sequenced in a study of blood T cell repertoires in COVID-19. TCRdb's table, derived via immunoSEQ multiplex PCR, lists solely in-frame clones and lacks some. The table includes hundreds of thousands of clones, less than 85% detected once. The sample was PBMCs or T cells enriched from blood (not recorded which). These receptors were obtained from a woman in her twenties or thirties who had been exposed to COVID-19.

This chain joins TRBV7-3 and TRBJ2-2; 7 positions match TRBD1. Germline V gene data show CDR1 as SGHTA and CDR2 as FQGTGA. CDR3 length: 14 residues. J lost 7 bases, V lost 4 bases, and 6 bases had no gene match. CDR3 nucleotides: TGTGCCAGCAGCTACATTCACAGGGGCGGGGAGCTGTTTTTT. Protein: CASSYIHRGGELFF.

The chain links TRBV7-9 to TRBJ1-3; TRBD1 matches 7 bases. Germline values: CDR1 SEHNR, CDR2 FQNEAQ (reference sequence). The V segment lost 4 bases and the J segment 6 bases; nucleotides outside the gene matches: 9. The CDR3 extends over 15 amino acids. CDR3 sequence: CASSSSKTGQNTIYF. CDR3 nucleotide sequence: TGTGCCAGCAGCTCAAGCAAGACAGGGCAAAACACCATATATTTT.

The chain carries TRBV28 and TRBJ2-2; D is unclear. This CDR3 is built from 15 residues. Trimming left V 4 bases short and J 7 bases short, with 16 bases between. Per the germline V gene, CDR1 is MDHEN and CDR2 is SYDVKM. CDR3 sequence: CASSSNGRGFGELFF. Written as DNA, the CDR3 is TGTGCCAGCAGTTCAAATGGCAGAGGTTTCGGGGAGCTGTTTTTT.

The V call is TRBV28, the J call TRBJ1-4; tentatively, D is TRBD1 (6 bases). The CDR3 length is 15 residues. CDR1 and CDR2 from the germline V gene are MDHEN and SYDVKM. V was shortened by 4 bases and J by 3 bases, with 12 bases between the two germline ends. The CDR3 loop reads CASSSGTLANEKLFF. CDR3 nucleotides: TGTGCCAGCAGTTCTGGGACATTAGCTAATGAAAAACTGTTTTTT.

This chain links TRBV19 with TRBJ1-2, with D hard to call. This CDR3 spans 15 amino acids. V lost 3 bases and J lost 5, with 16 bases in between. Germline loops: CDR1 LNHDA, CDR2 SQIVND (reference sequence). CDR3: CASSISSTRGYGYTF. CDR3 coding DNA: TGTGCCAGTAGTATCTCTTCGACTCGAGGGTATGGCTACACCTTC.

The rearrangement links TRBV28 to TRBJ2-3; TRBD2 might be the D (5 bases). In germline, CDR1 is MDHEN, CDR2 SYDVKM. V was cut by 6 bases and J by 6 bases, with 7 bases left in between. There are 11 residues in the CDR3. CDR3: CASRGGDTQYF. CDR3 nucleotide sequence: TGTGCCAGCAGGGGCGGGGATACGCAGTATTTT.

The rearrangement uses TRBV28 and TRBJ1-2; TRBD1 matches at 7 bases. The CDR3 is 11 residues long. The V segment lost 5 bases and the J segment 8 bases; nucleotides outside the gene matches: 2. Germline assignment: CDR1 MDHEN and CDR2 SYDVKM. DNA for the CDR3: TGTGCCAGCAGTGACAGGGACGGCTACACCTTC. Translating gives CASSDRDGYTF.

The count of this clone is one. The chain has TRBV4-2 and TRBJ1-3, with D unresolved. Germline CDR1 and CDR2: LGHNA and YNFKEQ. Trimming removed 0 bases at V and 0 bases at J, with 12 bases between. There are 17 residues in the CDR3. The CDR3 loop reads CASSQEIAGSSGNTIYF. The CDR3 region has the DNA TGTGCCAGCAGCCAAGAAATCGCAGGTTCCTCTGGAAACACCATATATTTT.

The chain's CDR3 is CASSLGGPGELFF. The CDR3 DNA reads TGTGCCAGCAGTTTGGGCGGGCCCGGGGAGCTGTTTTTT. The gene calls are TRBV28 and TRBJ2-2; D may be TRBD2 (5 bases). The ends were cut back, 3 bases at V and 6 bases at J, with 8 bases in the middle. Germline V gene data show CDR1 as MDHEN and CDR2 as SYDVKM. The CDR3 totals 13 residues.

The V and J genes are TRBV24-1 and TRBJ1-1; D remains ambiguous. Germline CDR1 reads KGHDR; CDR2 reads SFDVKD. V dropped 7 bases and J dropped 3 bases, with 11 bases sitting between them. This CDR3 region has 13 residues. The CDR3: CATRDYVDTEAFF. The CDR3 DNA is TGTGCCACCAGGGACTATGTGGACACTGAAGCTTTCTTT.